This T cell receptor beta chain is from a study of cytomegalovirus exposure and HLA in healthy donors. Overall study results and limits: Later analysis identified a missense DCLRE1C variant that was linked to TCR beta V- and J-gene trimming. Data from an earlier analysis indicated that most TCR beta V segments were productive either about 87% or about 30% of the time. For cytomegalovirus status, the classifier reportedly gave diagnoses with high specificity and sensitivity.

This CDR3 comprises 17 residues. V was clipped by 0 bases and J by 8 bases; unmatched bases: 10. Germline CDR1 reads LGHNA; CDR2 reads YNFKEQ. A multiplex PCR was run with 60 Vbeta primers and 13 Jbeta primers. This table comes from immunoSEQ multiplex PCR, and its TCRdb copy is limited to in-frame clones, with some not included. The profile covers about 120,000 clones, with about 83% appearing a single time and 2.7% taken by the ten largest. With respect to this clone: Its antigen remains unknown.

V and J are TRBV4-2 and TRBJ2-2, with 9 bases that match TRBD2. Sequences were obtained from PBMCs. The receptor's source is a middle-aged woman in good health and CMV-seropositive. The CDR3 nucleotides are TGTGCCAGCAGCCAAGATCTGATAGCGGGGGCAGGGGGGGAGCTGTTTTTT. It codes for CASSQDLIAGAGGELFF.